A single sample is the source of the 10 T cell receptor beta chains below, sequenced in a study of T cell repertoires in cytomegalovirus infection. What these receptors recognize is not known. Each CDR3 protein is one row after TCRdb ran MiXCR on the reads. The table has approximately 910,000 distinct CDR3 sequences, about a third seen once; the top ten hold around 15%. Source: cultured CD8+ T cells from PBMCs, taken from culture after CMV antigen stimulation. Receptors were obtained from a human donor in good health (CMV status not recorded). Some clones in this sample may be carry-over from other donors' samples.

The CDR3 DNA reads as TGTGCCAGCAGTTTAATGGAAGGGGGCCGAGATGAGCAGTTCTTC. Protein: CASSLMEGGRDEQFF. V usage is TRBV28 and J usage is TRBJ2-1; 7 bases agree with TRBD1. The CDR3 is 15 residues long. V shed 2 bases and J 8 bases; nucleotides not matched to a gene: 9. Germline assignment: CDR1 MDHEN and CDR2 SYDVKM.

Only a few counts were recorded for this clonotype. The chain carries TRBV19 and TRBJ2-1; 8 bases map to TRBD2. The CDR3 length is 17 residues. Germline V gene sequence: CDR1 LNHDA, CDR2 SQIVND (reference sequence). With V trimmed by 5 bases and J by 7 bases, 16 bases remained unmatched. For the CDR3, the DNA is TGTGCCAGTAGTCCGAGTTTCGGGGGGGCGATTGTAAATGAGCAGTTCTTC. Translated: CASSPSFGGAIVNEQFF.

The chain joins TRBV10-2 to TRBJ2-3; maybe TRBD2 (7 bases). Per germline, CDR1 WSHSY and CDR2 SAAADI. V dropped 5 bases and J dropped 6 bases, with 15 bases sitting between them. There are 14 residues in the CDR3. Here the CDR3 DNA reads TGCGCCAGCAGTAGGGGGGGGAGATGGGATACGCAGTATTTT. Translating it yields CASSRGGRWDTQYF.

This clonotype came up a few times. This chain uses TRBV7-6 with TRBJ2-2; D may be TRBD2 (7 bases). Germline CDR1 reads SGHVS; CDR2 reads FNYEAQ. CDR3 length: 16 amino acids. Between the trimmed V and J ends, which lost 1 base and 4 bases, there was a span of 13 bases. The CDR3 protein is CASSLGAGARTGELFF. The CDR3 DNA reads as TGTGCCAGCAGCTTAGGGGCGGGGGCCCGCACCGGGGAGCTGTTTTTT.

The chain links TRBV4-2 to TRBJ1-2; D is perhaps TRBD1 (5 bases). V lost 1 base to trimming and J lost 5 bases, with 11 bases between them. The CDR3 spans 14 residues. Germline CDR1 and CDR2: LGHNA and YNFKEQ. CDR3 sequence reads: CASSQGEGEYGYTF. CDR3 coding DNA: TGTGCCAGCAGCCAAGGGGAAGGGGAGTATGGCTACACCTTC.

V gene TRBV7-9 combines with J gene TRBJ2-5, with unresolved D. V lost 2 bases and J 9 bases, leaving 7 bases between the germline ends. Germline V lookup: CDR1 SEHNR, CDR2 FQNEAQ (reference sequence). The CDR3 is 11 residues long. This CDR3 reads CASSLQLPQYF. CDR3 coding DNA: TGTGCCAGCAGCTTACAGCTTCCCCAGTACTTC.

The V call is TRBV19, the J call TRBJ2-5; TRBD2 matches at 11 bases. V shed 5 bases and J 1 base; nucleotides not matched to a gene: 6. This CDR3 is 16 amino acids long. From germline, CDR1 is LNHDA and CDR2 SQIVND (reference sequence). This CDR3 is CASSATSGESQETQYF. As DNA, the CDR3 is TGTGCCAGTAGTGCGACTAGCGGGGAGTCCCAAGAGACCCAGTACTTC.

This sequence joins TRBV6-2 or TRBV6-3 and TRBJ1-1, with D possibly being TRBD1 (6 bases). The CDR3 sequence is 14 residues long. Trimming removed 4 bases from V and 5 bases from J, with 14 bases in between. Germline-derived CDR1 and CDR2 are MNHEY and SVGEGT. The CDR3 coding sequence is TGTGCCAGCAGTTTGCCCTCCCAGGGGACTGAAGCTTTCTTT. Translated: CASSLPSQGTEAFF.

This clonotype was counted between two and nine times. The chain joins TRBV2 to TRBJ2-2; D ambiguous. V lost 7 bases to trimming and J lost 2 bases, with 11 bases between them. This CDR3 is 14 amino acids long. Germline loops: CDR1 SNHLY, CDR2 FYNNEI. The CDR3 DNA reads TGTGCCAGCAACGAATACCTTAACACCGGGGAGCTGTTTTTT. Its translation is CASNEYLNTGELFF.

Only a few counts were recorded for this clonotype. The chain carries TRBV28 and TRBJ2-4, with TRBD2 as a possible D gene (6 bases). V dropped 7 bases and J dropped 0 bases, with 16 bases sitting between them. The germline V gene encodes CDR1 MDHEN and CDR2 SYDVKM. The CDR3 consists of 16 residues. CDR3: CASTDGGRLAKNIQYF. The DNA for the CDR3 is TGTGCCAGCACCGATGGAGGGCGGCTAGCCAAAAACATTCAGTACTTC. Based on the CDR3 plus reference TRBV28 and TRBJ2-4, the full variable domain is DVKVTQSSRYLVKRTGEKVFLECVQDMDHENMFWYRQDPGLGLRLIYFSYDVKMKEKGDIPEGYSVSREKKERFSLILESASTNQTSMYLCASTDGGRLAKNIQYFGAGTRLSVL.